The rows below give T cell receptor beta chains drawn from one sample of a study of blood T cell repertoires in COVID-19. Clones were read by immunoSEQ multiplex PCR, and TCRdb kept only the in-frame ones, dropping some. Of a few hundred thousand clones listed, around 87% are singletons. Sequenced input: PBMCs or T cells enriched from blood (not recorded which). The receptors stem from a man aged 35 to 55 in a cohort exposed to, infected with or recovered from COVID-19 (not recorded which). CDR3s include the opening cysteine and the closing phenylalanine or tryptophan. A D gene is named only where the DNA matches it firmly. Clone size, where shown, is once, few, many, or a class for clones that have expanded.

TRBV10-2	TRBJ2-3	TRBD1	.	CASSEPGQGATDTQYF	TGCGCCAGCAGTGAGCCGGGACAGGGGGCGACAGATACGCAGTATTTT
TRBV5-1	TRBJ1-3	.	.	CASSQTGLLKNTIYF	TGCGCCAGCAGCCAGACAGGTCTTCTTAAAAACACCATATATTTT
TRBV6-6	TRBJ1-2	.	.	CASSLDSHYGYTF	TGTGCCAGCAGCCTCGACAGCCACTATGGCTACACCTTC
TRBV18	TRBJ2-2	TRBD1	.	CASLFPIGTGTPANTGELFF	TGTGCCAGCCTGTTCCCGATTGGGACAGGGACCCCAGCGAACACCGGGGAGCTGTTTTTT
TRBV5-5	TRBJ1-3	.	.	CASRHQGDGNTIYF	TGTGCCAGCAGACACCAGGGTGACGGAAACACCATATATTTT
TRBV24-1	TRBJ2-2	TRBD2	.	CATSVTSGNTGELFF	TGTGCCACCAGTGTGACTAGCGGCAACACCGGGGAGCTGTTTTTT
TRBV29-1	TRBJ2-1	.	.	CSVVVRGHNEQFF	TGCAGCGTCGTAGTTAGGGGCCACAATGAGCAGTTCTTC
TRBV6-5	TRBJ1-5	.	.	CASSYSPYSNQPQHF	TGTGCCAGCAGTTACTCTCCTTATAGCAATCAGCCCCAGCATTTT
TRBV19	TRBJ2-4	TRBD2	.	CASSFGGTSVENIQYF	TGTGCCAGTAGTTTCGGCGGGACTAGCGTGGAAAACATTCAGTACTTC
TRBV6-2/TRBV6-3	TRBJ2-3	.	.	CASSYRDTGTDTQYF	TGTGCCAGCAGTTACCGGGACACAGGCACAGATACGCAGTATTTT
TRBV6-5	TRBJ1-4	TRBD1	.	CASSGQPDEKLFF	TGTGCCAGCTCGGGACAGCCTGACGAAAAACTGTTTTTT
TRBV27	TRBJ2-1	TRBD1	.	CASRDRGYNEQFF	TGTGCCAGCCGGGACAGGGGATACAATGAGCAGTTCTTC
TRBV3-1/TRBV3-2	TRBJ1-2	.	.	CASSQERGWANYGYTF	TGTGCCAGCAGCCAAGAGCGGGGGTGGGCTAACTATGGCTACACCTTC
TRBV30	TRBJ1-4	.	.	CAWSADRIEKLFF	TGTGCCTGGAGTGCAGACAGGATTGAAAAACTGTTTTTT
TRBV19	TRBJ2-1	TRBD2	few	CASSYRLAGGWTEQFF	TGTGCCAGTAGTTATCGACTAGCGGGAGGGTGGACTGAGCAGTTCTTC
TRBV2	TRBJ1-1	TRBD1	.	CASRLSWTGEAFF	TGTGCCAGCAGGCTCTCTTGGACAGGGGAAGCTTTCTTT
TRBV7-6	TRBJ1-1	.	.	CASSGEGGGAFF	TGTGCCAGCAGCGGAGAGGGAGGGGGAGCTTTCTTT
TRBV21-1	TRBJ2-7	.	.	CASRQGQGSYEQYF	TGTGCCAGCAGACAGGGACAGGGATCCTACGAGCAGTACTTC
TRBV7-9	TRBJ1-6	.	.	CASSFGKANSPLHF	TGTGCCAGCAGCTTCGGGAAGGCTAATTCACCCCTCCACTTT
TRBV18	TRBJ1-1	.	.	CASSPTENTEAFF	TGTGCCAGCTCACCAACAGAAAACACTGAAGCTTTCTTT
TRBV27	TRBJ2-7	.	.	CASSFSELGQSGEQYF	TGTGCCAGCAGTTTTTCAGAACTTGGACAGTCGGGCGAGCAGTACTTC
TRBV27	TRBJ2-1	TRBD2	.	CASSFASGSYNEQFF	TGTGCCAGCAGTTTTGCTAGCGGGAGCTACAATGAGCAGTTCTTC